This TCR beta chain emerged from a study of identical twins listed by TCRdb under 2016. Concerning the study at large: The study deep-sequenced TCR alpha and beta repertoires from monozygotic twins, unrelated adults of various ages and cord blood to test whether fetal clonotypes persist. To rule out contamination, the twin experiments were replicated at different times with different library preparation protocols. General conclusions and limits of the study: In monozygotic twins, out-of-frame TCR alpha sharing was systematically underestimated by recombination models, although the models agreed with sharing between unrelated individuals. A weaker excess of twin sharing was found in beta out-of-frame sequences because the signal-to-noise ratio was lowered by fewer shared sequences. Because the same donors could not be followed over many years, the conclusions depended on cross-sectional statistical analysis. Zero-insertion analyses could be partly confounded by invariant T cells such as MAIT and iNKT, though diverse VJ usage argued against such confounding for most clonotypes. Fewer insertions were carried by abundant cord blood beta clonotypes; a weaker similar trend was observed in young adult naive repertoires, while no such trend was observed in memory repertoires. Compared with coincidental sharing between unrelated individuals, out-of-frame TCR alpha sequences shared between twins showed an excess of sequences with low generation probability.

Libraries were made using 5' RACE. Sequencing was performed on an Illumina HiSeq 2000. Template switching introduced a universal primer binding site; the final cDNA contained a unique molecular identifier, enabling accurate counting of TCR cDNA molecules. First-strand cDNA for TCR alpha and beta chains was synthesized from specific primers in the conserved constant-segment region. To control for contamination, each cDNA library was double barcoded with a SMART-Mk sample barcode plus Illumina barcodes. TruSeq adapter sequences, together with Illumina sample barcodes, were added in two successive PCR steps. The Illumina HiSeq platform was used with custom primers to sequence TCR alpha and beta cDNA libraries. The paper's processing steps were these. Unique molecular identifiers were extracted from raw reads with MiGEC, and CDR3 positions were determined with MiXCR. For each individual, recombination models were inferred using an EM algorithm with the repgenHMM and IGoR tools. The analysis of shared clonotypes was done with the tcR package in R, with sharing normalized by the product of cloneset sizes. To study raw recombination without the effects of thymic and clonal selection, out-of-frame nonproductive sequences were analyzed. TCRdb reprocessing: public reads trimmed at Q25 with fastp, clones called with MiXCR, in-frame beta chains kept. Rows with a matching CDR3 protein are joined into one entry that keeps the most common DNA and genes. TCRdb's processing, not the study's, gives the V and J calls here. This sample has 200,000 to 300,000 distinct CDR3 sequences in its table, and about 13% of those were observed once. The ten most abundant clones make up around 4% of the sample.

Every donor in the study was a healthy Caucasian. Three pairs of female monozygotic twins, all aged about 18 to 30 years, made up the twin cohort. Using Miltenyi CD45RO+ enrichment and human naive T-cell isolation kits, memory (CD45RO+) and naive T cells were isolated from PBMC. This clonotype was found many times. Its target antigen remains unknown. No base qualities exist here, and no much larger clone lies one base off it. The CDR3 runs 14 residues from the cysteine to the phenylalanine. CDR3 DNA is the only sequence kept; it has 42 bases, read in frame from the first base. V sheds 5 bases and J sheds 1 base, leaving 11 bases between their ends. As encoded in the germline V gene, CDR1 is MDHEN while CDR2 is SYDVKM. These data are also associated with another study on yellow fever vaccine responses in identical twins. The second study's authors report: According to the authors, the vaccine-induced T cell response in identical twins seemed to be partly convergent and partly specific to each individual. In identical twins, the study followed T cell clones that responded to the vaccine with precision.

The clonotype originates from a woman under 30 in good health. The sample was memory (CD45RO+) T cells sorted from blood. The cell subset or site label on this specimen signifies: CD45RO+ enriched T cells. The sequence joins TRBV28 to TRBJ2-5; the D segment could be TRBD2, given 5 matching bases. The bases are TGTGCCAGCAGTCCGTCGGGGTTCCAAGAGACCCAGTACTTC. Translated, it reads CASSPSGFQETQYF. This CDR3, with the reference TRBV28 and TRBJ2-5 proteins standing in past its ends, gives the full variable domain DVKVTQSSRYLVKRTGEKVFLECVQDMDHENMFWYRQDPGLGLRLIYFSYDVKMKEKGDIPEGYSVSREKKERFSLILESASTNQTSMYLCASSPSGFQETQYFGPGTRLLVL.